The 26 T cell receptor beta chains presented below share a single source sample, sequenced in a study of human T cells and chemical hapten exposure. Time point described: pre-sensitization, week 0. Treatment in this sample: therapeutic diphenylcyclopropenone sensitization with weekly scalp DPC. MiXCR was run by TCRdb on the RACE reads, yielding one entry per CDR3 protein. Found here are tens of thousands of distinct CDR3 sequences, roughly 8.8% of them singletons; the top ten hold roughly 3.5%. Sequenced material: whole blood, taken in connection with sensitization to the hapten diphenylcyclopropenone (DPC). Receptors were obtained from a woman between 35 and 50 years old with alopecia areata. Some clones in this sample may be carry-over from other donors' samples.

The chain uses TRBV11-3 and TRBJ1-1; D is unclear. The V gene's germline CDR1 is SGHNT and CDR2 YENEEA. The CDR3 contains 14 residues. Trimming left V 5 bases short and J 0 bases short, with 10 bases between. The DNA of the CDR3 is TGTGCCAGCAGCCGGCGGTCGCTGAACACTGAAGCTTTCTTT. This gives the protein CASSRRSLNTEAFF.

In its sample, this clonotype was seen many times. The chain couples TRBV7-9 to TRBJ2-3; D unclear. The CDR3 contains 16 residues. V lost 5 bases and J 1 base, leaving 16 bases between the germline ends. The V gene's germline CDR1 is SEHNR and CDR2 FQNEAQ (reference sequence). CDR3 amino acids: CASSGEGSAGTDTQYF. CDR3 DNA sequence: TGTGCCAGCAGCGGCGAAGGTTCAGCCGGCACAGATACGCAGTATTTT. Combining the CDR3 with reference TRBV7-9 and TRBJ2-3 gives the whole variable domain DTGVSQNPRHKITKRGQNVTFRCDPISEHNRLYWYRQTLGQGPEFLTYFQNEAQLEKSRLLSDRFSAERPKGSFSTLEIQRTEQGDSAMYLCASSGEGSAGTDTQYFGPGTRLTVL.

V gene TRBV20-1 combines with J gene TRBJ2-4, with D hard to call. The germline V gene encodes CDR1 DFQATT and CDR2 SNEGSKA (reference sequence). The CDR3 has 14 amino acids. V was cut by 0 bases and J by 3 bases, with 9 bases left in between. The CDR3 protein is CSAREVAIKNIQYF. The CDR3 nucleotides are TGCAGTGCTAGAGAGGTAGCAATCAAAAACATTCAGTACTTC.

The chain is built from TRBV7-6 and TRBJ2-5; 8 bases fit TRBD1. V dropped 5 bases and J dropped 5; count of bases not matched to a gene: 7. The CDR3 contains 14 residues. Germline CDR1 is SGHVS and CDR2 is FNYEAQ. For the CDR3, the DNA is TGTGCCAGCAGCCACCTCAGGGGGCGGGAGACCCAGTACTTC. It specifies CASSHLRGRETQYF.

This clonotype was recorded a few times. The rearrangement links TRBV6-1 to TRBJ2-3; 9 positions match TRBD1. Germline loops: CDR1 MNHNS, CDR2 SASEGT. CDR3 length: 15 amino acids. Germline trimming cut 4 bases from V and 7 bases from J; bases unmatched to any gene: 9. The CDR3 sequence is CASSAGQGFSNTQYF. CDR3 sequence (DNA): TGTGCCAGCAGTGCGGGACAGGGATTTTCAAATACGCAGTATTTT.

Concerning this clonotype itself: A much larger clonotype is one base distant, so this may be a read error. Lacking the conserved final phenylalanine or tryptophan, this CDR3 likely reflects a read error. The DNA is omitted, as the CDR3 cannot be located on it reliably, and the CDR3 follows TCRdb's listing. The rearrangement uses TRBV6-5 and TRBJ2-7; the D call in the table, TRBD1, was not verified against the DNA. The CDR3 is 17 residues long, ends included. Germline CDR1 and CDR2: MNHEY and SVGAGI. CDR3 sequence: CASSYSSIGRILKEQHL.

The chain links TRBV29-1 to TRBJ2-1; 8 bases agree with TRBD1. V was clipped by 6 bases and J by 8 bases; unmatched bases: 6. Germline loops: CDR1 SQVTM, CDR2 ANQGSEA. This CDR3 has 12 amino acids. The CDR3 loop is CSVRGQSYEQFF. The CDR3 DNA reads TGCAGCGTCAGGGGGCAATCATATGAGCAGTTCTTC.

The CDR3 loop is CASSEGWTQYYGYTF. As DNA, the CDR3 is TGTGCCAGCAGTGAAGGCTGGACCCAGTACTATGGCTACACCTTC. This rearrangement joins TRBV6-1 to TRBJ1-2; D not resolved. The CDR3 runs 15 residues. Germline lookup yields CDR1 MNHNS and CDR2 SASEGT. Trimming removed 1 base from V and 3 bases from J, with 12 bases in between.

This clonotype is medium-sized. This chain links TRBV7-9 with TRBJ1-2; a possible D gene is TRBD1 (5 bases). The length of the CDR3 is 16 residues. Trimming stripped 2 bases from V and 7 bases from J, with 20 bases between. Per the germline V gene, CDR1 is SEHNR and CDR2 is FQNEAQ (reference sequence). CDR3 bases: TGTGCCAGCAGCTTATCCAGGGACGGTTTTCAGGGTGGCTACACCTTC. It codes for CASSLSRDGFQGGYTF.

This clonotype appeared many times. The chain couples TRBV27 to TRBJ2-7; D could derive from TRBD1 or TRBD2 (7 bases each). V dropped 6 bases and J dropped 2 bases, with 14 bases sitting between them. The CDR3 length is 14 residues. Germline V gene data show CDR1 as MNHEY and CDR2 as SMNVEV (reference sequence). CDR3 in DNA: TGTGCCAGCAGCTTCAGGGGGGGGCCCTACGAGCAGTACTTC. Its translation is CASSFRGGPYEQYF.

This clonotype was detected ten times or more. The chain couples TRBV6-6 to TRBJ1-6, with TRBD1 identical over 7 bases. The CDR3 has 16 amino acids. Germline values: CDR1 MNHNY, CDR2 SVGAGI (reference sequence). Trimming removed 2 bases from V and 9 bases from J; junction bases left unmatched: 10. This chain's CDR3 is CASSYGTAAMSSPLHF. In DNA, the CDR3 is TGTGCCAGCAGTTACGGGACAGCGGCAATGTCTTCACCCCTCCACTTT.

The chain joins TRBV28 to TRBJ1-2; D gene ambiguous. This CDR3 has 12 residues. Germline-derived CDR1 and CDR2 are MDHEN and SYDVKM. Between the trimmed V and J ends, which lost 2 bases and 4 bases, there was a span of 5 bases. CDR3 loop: CASSLGSYGYTF. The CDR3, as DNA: TGTGCCAGCAGTTTAGGCAGCTATGGCTACACCTTC.

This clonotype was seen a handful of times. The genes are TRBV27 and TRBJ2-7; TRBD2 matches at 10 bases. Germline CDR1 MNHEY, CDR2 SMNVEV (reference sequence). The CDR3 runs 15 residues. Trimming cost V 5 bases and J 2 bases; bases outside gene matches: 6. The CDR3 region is CASSPGTSVAYEQYF. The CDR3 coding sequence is TGTGCCAGCAGTCCCGGGACTAGCGTGGCCTACGAGCAGTACTTC.

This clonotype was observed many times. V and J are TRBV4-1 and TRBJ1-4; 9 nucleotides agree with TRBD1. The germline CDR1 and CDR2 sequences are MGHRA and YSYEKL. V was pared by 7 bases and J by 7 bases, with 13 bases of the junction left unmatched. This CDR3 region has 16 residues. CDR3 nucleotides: TGCGCCAGCAACCCCACGGCCGGGACAGGGATTGAAAAACTGTTTTTT. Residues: CASNPTAGTGIEKLFF.

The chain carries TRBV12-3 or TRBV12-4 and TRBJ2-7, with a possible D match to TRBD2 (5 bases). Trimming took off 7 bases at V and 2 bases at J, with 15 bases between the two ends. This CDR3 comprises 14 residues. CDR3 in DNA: TGTGCCAGCACTCGAGACTACCTAACCTACGAGCAGTACTTC. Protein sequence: CASTRDYLTYEQYF.

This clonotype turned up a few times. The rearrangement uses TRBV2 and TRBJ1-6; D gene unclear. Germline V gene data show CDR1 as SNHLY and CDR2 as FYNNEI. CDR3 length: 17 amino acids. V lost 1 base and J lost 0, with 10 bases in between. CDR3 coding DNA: TGTGCCAGCAGTGAAGGCCGCCTGAGCTCCTATAATTCACCCCTCCACTTT. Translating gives CASSEGRLSSYNSPLHF.

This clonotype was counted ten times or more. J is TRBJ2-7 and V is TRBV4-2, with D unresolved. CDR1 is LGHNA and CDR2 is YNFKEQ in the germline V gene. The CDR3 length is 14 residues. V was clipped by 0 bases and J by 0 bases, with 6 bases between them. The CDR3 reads CASSQELVSYEQYF. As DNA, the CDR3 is TGTGCCAGCAGCCAAGAATTAGTCTCCTACGAGCAGTACTTC.

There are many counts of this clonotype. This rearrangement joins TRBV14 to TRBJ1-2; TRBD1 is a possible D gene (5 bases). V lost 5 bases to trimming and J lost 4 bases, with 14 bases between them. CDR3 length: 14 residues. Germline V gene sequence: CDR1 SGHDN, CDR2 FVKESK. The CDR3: CASSIHPGAYGYTF. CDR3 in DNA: TGTGCCAGCAGCATCCACCCCGGGGCCTATGGCTACACCTTC.

The DNA for the CDR3 is TGCAGTGCTACCTCAGGGGATCGGAACTATGGCTACACCTTC. Protein product: CSATSGDRNYGYTF. The chain combines TRBV20-1 with TRBJ1-2; tentative D call: TRBD1 (6 bases). CDR3 size: 14 residues. Trimming removed 4 bases at V and 2 bases at J, with 14 bases between. Looked up from germline, CDR1 is DFQATT and CDR2 is SNEGSKA (reference sequence).

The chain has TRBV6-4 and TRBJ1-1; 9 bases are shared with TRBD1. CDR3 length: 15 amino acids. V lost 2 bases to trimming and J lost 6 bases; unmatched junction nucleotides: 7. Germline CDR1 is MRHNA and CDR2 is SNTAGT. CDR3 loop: CASSDGTGGESEAFF. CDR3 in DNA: TGTGCCAGCAGTGACGGAACAGGGGGCGAGTCTGAAGCTTTCTTT.

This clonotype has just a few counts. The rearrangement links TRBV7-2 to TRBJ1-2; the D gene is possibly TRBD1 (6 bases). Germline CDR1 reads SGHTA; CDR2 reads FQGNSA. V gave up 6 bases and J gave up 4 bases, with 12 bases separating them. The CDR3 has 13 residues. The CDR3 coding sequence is TGTGCCAGCAGGCGAGGGGGGACCTATGGCTACACCTTC. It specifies CASRRGGTYGYTF.

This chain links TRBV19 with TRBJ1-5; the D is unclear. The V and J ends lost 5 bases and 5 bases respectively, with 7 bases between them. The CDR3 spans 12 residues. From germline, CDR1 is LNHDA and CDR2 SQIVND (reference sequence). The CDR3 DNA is TGTGCCAGTAGTGCGGACTATCAGCCCCAGCATTTT. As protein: CASSADYQPQHF.

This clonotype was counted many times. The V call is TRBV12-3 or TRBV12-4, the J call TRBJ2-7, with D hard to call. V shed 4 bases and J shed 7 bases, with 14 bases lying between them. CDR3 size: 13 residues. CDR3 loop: CASSSRRSLEQYF. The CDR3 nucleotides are TGTGCCAGCAGTTCCCGCCGGAGCCTTGAGCAGTACTTC.

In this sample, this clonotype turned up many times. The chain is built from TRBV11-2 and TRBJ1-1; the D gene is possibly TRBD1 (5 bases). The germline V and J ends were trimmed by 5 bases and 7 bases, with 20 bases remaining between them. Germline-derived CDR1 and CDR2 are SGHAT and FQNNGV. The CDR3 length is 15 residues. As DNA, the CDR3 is TGTGCCAGCAGCCGAAACCCCCTACAGGATGGTGAAGCTTTCTTT. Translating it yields CASSRNPLQDGEAFF.

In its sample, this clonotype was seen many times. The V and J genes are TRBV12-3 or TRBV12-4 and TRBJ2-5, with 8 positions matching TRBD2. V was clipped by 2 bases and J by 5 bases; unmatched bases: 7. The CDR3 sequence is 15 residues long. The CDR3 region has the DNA TGTGCCAGCAGTTTAAGCGGGGGCCGGGGGGAGACCCAGTACTTC. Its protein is CASSLSGGRGETQYF.

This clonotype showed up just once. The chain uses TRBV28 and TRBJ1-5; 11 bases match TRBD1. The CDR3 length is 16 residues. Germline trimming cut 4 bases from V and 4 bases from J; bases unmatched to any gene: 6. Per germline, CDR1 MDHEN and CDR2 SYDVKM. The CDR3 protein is CASSSGQGERNQPQHF. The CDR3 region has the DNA TGTGCCAGCAGTTCGGGACAGGGGGAACGAAATCAGCCCCAGCATTTT.